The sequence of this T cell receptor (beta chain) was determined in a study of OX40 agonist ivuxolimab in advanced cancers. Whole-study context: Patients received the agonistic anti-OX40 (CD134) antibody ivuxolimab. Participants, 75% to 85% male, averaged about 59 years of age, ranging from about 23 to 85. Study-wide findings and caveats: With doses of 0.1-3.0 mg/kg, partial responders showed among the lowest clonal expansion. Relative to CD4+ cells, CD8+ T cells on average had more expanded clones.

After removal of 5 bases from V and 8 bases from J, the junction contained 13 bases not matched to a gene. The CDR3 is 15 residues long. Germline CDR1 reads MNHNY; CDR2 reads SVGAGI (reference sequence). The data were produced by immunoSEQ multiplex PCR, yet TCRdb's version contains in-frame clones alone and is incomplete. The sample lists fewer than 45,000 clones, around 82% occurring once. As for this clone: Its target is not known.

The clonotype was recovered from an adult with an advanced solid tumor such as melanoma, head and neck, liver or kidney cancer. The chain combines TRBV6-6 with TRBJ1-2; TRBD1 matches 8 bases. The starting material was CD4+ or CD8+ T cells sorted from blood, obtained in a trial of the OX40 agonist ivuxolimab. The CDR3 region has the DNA TGTGCCAGCAGTCACACCGGGACAGGTCTAAGGGGCTACACCTTC. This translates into CASSHTGTGLRGYTF.